The sequence of this TCR beta chain was determined in a study of T-cell reconstitution after alpha-beta-depleted transplantation in children. Study results and caveats: The main origin of T-cell counts and diversity one year after transplant was newly produced T cells. Several hundred expanded graft clones reportedly were the source of alpha-beta T cells about two months after transplant. Certain patients had high TCRbeta diversity at day 60, and it came from recipient T cells and thymic progenitors that survived.

The germline CDR1 and CDR2 sequences are SEHNR and FQNEAQ (reference sequence). The V and J ends lost 4 bases and 4 bases respectively, with 17 bases between them. CDR3 length: 16 residues. As it was prepared, the TCRbeta library received unique molecular identifiers. MiXCR, run by TCRdb on the PCR reads, gives a single entry per CDR3 protein. Of 250,000 to 300,000 distinct CDR3 sequences listed, 7.5% to 9% were seen once; the top ten hold around 10%. This clonotype appeared many times. No antigen is known for it. This TCR derives from a female patient under 10 years old who had a stem cell transplant for Fanconi anemia, so the T cells may come from the graft donor. This chain joins TRBV7-9 and TRBJ2-1, with D perhaps TRBD2 (5 bases). Sequencing used peripheral blood, obtained 360 days after TCRalphabeta/CD19-depleted stem cell transplant. The CDR3 sequence is CASSSGRERLYNEQFF. The CDR3 DNA is TGTGCCAGCAGCTCGGGGAGAGAGCGATTGTACAATGAGCAGTTCTTC.